This entry lists 27 T cell receptor beta chains sequenced from one sample in a study of somatic mutations in cytotoxic T cells in rheumatoid arthritis. Data came from immunoSEQ multiplex PCR; TCRdb stores just in-frame clones and leaves some out. The sample carries 6,800 or so clones, about 81% recorded once. Sequencing input: CD8+ T cells sorted from blood. These receptors were collected from an adult with rheumatoid arthritis.

CDR3 in amino acids: CASSPISSRALDYGYTF. CDR3 in DNA: TGTGCCAGCTCACCAATCTCTTCGAGGGCCCTGGACTATGGCTACACCTTC. The chain uses TRBV18 and TRBJ1-2; D is uncertain. The CDR3 length is 17 residues. Trimming removed 2 bases from V and 3 bases from J, with 19 bases in between. Germline V gene lookup returns CDR1 KGHSH and CDR2 LQKENI. Filled out from reference TRBV18 and TRBJ1-2, the complete variable domain reads NAGVMQNPRHLVRRRGQEARLRCSPMKGHSHVYWYRQLPEEGLKFMVYLQKENIIDESGMPKERFSAEFPKEGPSILRIQQVVRGDSAAYFCASSPISSRALDYGYTFGSGTRLTVV.

This clone showed up just a few times. The chain uses TRBV10-3 and TRBJ1-1; D is possibly TRBD1 (5 bases). The CDR3 covers 13 residues. V lost 7 bases and J lost 0, with 9 bases in between. Germline loops: CDR1 ENHRY, CDR2 SYGVKD. The CDR3 region has the DNA TGTGCCATCACAGGGTCGGTGAACACTGAAGCTTTCTTT. This encodes CAITGSVNTEAFF.

The chain is built from TRBV19 and TRBJ2-7; D uncertain. The ends were cut back, 2 bases at V and 2 bases at J, with 10 bases in the middle. The CDR3 contains 14 residues. Germline lookup yields CDR1 LNHDA and CDR2 SQIVND (reference sequence). The CDR3, as DNA: TGTGCCAGTAGTATAAGAGGCACCACCTACGAGCAGTACTTC. This sequence encodes CASSIRGTTYEQYF. Drawing the rest from reference TRBV19 and TRBJ2-7, the complete variable domain is DGGITQSPKYLFRKEGQNVTLSCEQNLNHDAMYWYRQDPGQGLRLIYYSQIVNDFQKGDIAEGYSVSREKKESFPLTVTSAQKNPTAFYLCASSIRGTTYEQYFGPGTRLTVT.

The V call is TRBV5-5, the J call TRBJ1-5; D unclear. From germline, CDR1 is SGHKS and CDR2 YYEKEE (reference sequence). V was trimmed by 0 bases and J by 0 bases, leaving 1 base between them. The length of the CDR3 is 13 residues. CDR3 sequence reads: CASSLGSNQPQHF. In DNA, the CDR3 is TGTGCCAGCAGCTTGGGTAGCAATCAGCCCCAGCATTTT. Full variable domain (remainder filled in from reference TRBV5-5 and TRBJ1-5): DAGVTQSPTHLIKTRGQQVTLRCSPISGHKSVSWYQQVLGQGPQFIFQYYEKEERGRGNFPDRFSARQFPNYSSELNVNALLLGDSALYLCASSLGSNQPQHFGDGTRLSIL.

This clone was detected only a few times. The V call is TRBV9, the J call TRBJ1-3; D is uncertain. Germline V lookup: CDR1 SGDLS, CDR2 YYNGEE. The V end was cut by 4 bases, the J end by 9 bases, with 14 bases between. The CDR3 runs to 13 residues. CDR3: CASSSHEGSTIYF. CDR3 in DNA: TGTGCCAGCAGCTCCCATGAAGGCAGCACCATATATTTT. Complete variable domain (other parts from reference TRBV9 and TRBJ1-3): DSGVTQTPKHLITATGQRVTLRCSPRSGDLSVYWYQQSLDQGLQFLIQYYNGEERAKGNILERFSAQQFPDLHSELNLSSLELGDSALYFCASSSHEGSTIYFGEGSWLTVV.

This clone has just one count. This rearrangement joins TRBV4-1 to TRBJ2-2, with 7 bases matching TRBD2. V lost 0 bases and J lost 0; bases outside the gene matches: 10. Germline values: CDR1 MGHRA, CDR2 YSYEKL. CDR3 length: 19 residues. The CDR3 here is CASSQDGGGAPANTGELFF. Written as DNA, the CDR3 is TGCGCCAGCAGCCAAGACGGCGGGGGAGCTCCTGCGAACACCGGGGAGCTGTTTTTT.

V and J are TRBV7-2 and TRBJ1-1; D gene unclear. CDR1 and CDR2 (germline): SGHTA, FQGNSA. The CDR3 loop spans 14 amino acids. Trimming cost V 5 bases and J 4 bases, with 14 bases left between them. This CDR3 reads CASSTYRGSTEAFF. CDR3 in DNA: TGTGCCAGCAGCACCTACCGAGGGAGCACTGAAGCTTTCTTT.

This clone has just a few counts. The chain couples TRBV5-4 to TRBJ2-1; 7 bases are a match to TRBD1. The J segment lost 7 bases and the V segment lost 4 bases, leaving 5 bases of the junction unmatched. Germline V gene data show CDR1 as SGHNT and CDR2 as YYREEE (reference sequence). The CDR3 is made up of 13 amino acids. CDR3 residues: CASSLTGSNEQFF. The DNA of the CDR3 is TGTGCCAGCAGCCTGACAGGGAGTAATGAGCAGTTCTTC.

This clone is large (0.1 to 1%) by share. The rearrangement joins TRBV7-6 to TRBJ1-2; TRBD1 matches at 7 bases. The ends lost 5 bases at V and 6 bases at J; junction bases unmatched: 9. CDR3 size: 14 residues. Germline V lookup: CDR1 SGHVS, CDR2 FNYEAQ. DNA for the CDR3: TGTGCCAGCAGCCCAGCGGGACAGTCGAATGGCTACACCTTC. It encodes CASSPAGQSNGYTF.

The rearrangement uses TRBV7-9 and TRBJ1-1; 9 bases map to TRBD1. Germline V gene sequence: CDR1 SEHNR, CDR2 FQNEAQ (reference sequence). The ends lost 5 bases at V and 5 bases at J; junction bases unmatched: 6. The CDR3 spans 14 residues. CDR3 nucleotide sequence: TGTGCCAGCAGCGGACAGGGGAGTTTGACTGAAGCTTTCTTT. Translating gives CASSGQGSLTEAFF.

This clone counts as large. This chain connects TRBV7-5 to TRBJ1-5; the DNA was not compared with TRBD1, the D call given in the table. TRBV7-5 counts as a pseudogene. This CDR3 comprises 16 residues. CDR3 residues: CARSLVTGGDNQPQHF. As DNA, the CDR3 is TGTGCCAGAAGCTTAGTGACAGGGGGCGACAATCAGCCCCAGCATTTT.

V is TRBV5-5 and J is TRBJ1-4, with D perhaps matching TRBD1 (6 bases). Per the germline V gene, CDR1 is SGHKS and CDR2 is YYEKEE (reference sequence). The CDR3 has 14 residues. V dropped 3 bases and J dropped 8 bases, with 14 bases sitting between them. CDR3 sequence (DNA): TGTGCCAGCAGCTGGACAGAGGACGCCGAAAAACTGTTTTTT. Encoded protein: CASSWTEDAEKLFF.

The chain links TRBV9 to TRBJ2-3, with 7 bases aligning to TRBD2. Losses at the gene ends were 0 bases for V and 4 bases for J; bases not matched to a gene: 5. Germline V gene data show CDR1 as SGDLS and CDR2 as YYNGEE. The CDR3 sequence is 15 residues long. The CDR3 DNA is TGTGCCAGCAGCGTAGCGGGGGGAAATGCAGATACGCAGTATTTT. Translating it yields CASSVAGGNADTQYF. Using reference TRBV9 and TRBJ2-3 for the parts outside the CDR3, the full variable domain is DSGVTQTPKHLITATGQRVTLRCSPRSGDLSVYWYQQSLDQGLQFLIQYYNGEERAKGNILERFSAQQFPDLHSELNLSSLELGDSALYFCASSVAGGNADTQYFGPGTRLTVL.

The rearrangement joins TRBV4-1 to TRBJ2-3, with 9 bases aligning to TRBD2. V was clipped by 0 bases and J by 0 bases; unmatched bases: 4. This CDR3 is built from 17 residues. In germline, CDR1 is MGHRA, CDR2 YSYEKL. The CDR3 DNA sequence: TGCGCCAGCAGCCAAGAATTGACTAGCGGTAGCACAGATACGCAGTATTTT. Residues: CASSQELTSGSTDTQYF.

The rearrangement joins TRBV7-9 to TRBJ1-2; D gene unclear. V dropped 1 base and J dropped 4 bases, with 10 bases sitting between them. Germline V CDR1 and CDR2: SEHNR, FQNEAQ (reference sequence). The CDR3 loop spans 14 amino acids. This chain's CDR3 is CASSLGVGPYGYTF. For the CDR3, the DNA is TGTGCCAGCAGCTTAGGAGTGGGCCCCTATGGCTACACCTTC.

The table lists this clone with a few counts. V usage is TRBV2 and J usage is TRBJ1-6, with 8 bases fitting TRBD1. After removal of 7 bases from V and 13 bases from J, the junction contained 15 bases not matched to a gene. The CDR3 runs to 15 residues. CDR1 and CDR2 (germline): SNHLY, FYNNEI. As DNA, the CDR3 is TGTGCCAGCAAGGGACAGGCCGACGGATTGAGCCCCCTCCACTTT. Translating it yields CASKGQADGLSPLHF.

This clone was counted once. The genes are TRBV11-2 and TRBJ2-7, with D perhaps being TRBD1 or TRBD2 (6 bases each). V lost 5 bases to trimming and J lost 3 bases, with 8 bases between them. The germline gives CDR1 SGHAT, CDR2 FQNNGV. CDR3 size: 12 residues. CDR3 residues: CASSEGGYEQYF. The CDR3, as DNA: TGTGCCAGCAGCGAGGGGGGCTACGAGCAGTACTTC.

The chain employs TRBV6-1 and TRBJ1-4; 9 bases agree with TRBD1. The germline CDR1 and CDR2 sequences are MNHNS and SASEGT. V shed 2 bases, J shed 7 bases, and the junction held 5 bases outside the gene matches. This CDR3 is built from 15 residues. CDR3 sequence: CASSESPDRGEKLFF. CDR3 DNA: TGTGCCAGCAGTGAAAGTCCGGACAGGGGTGAAAAACTGTTTTTT.

The chain combines TRBV11-2 with TRBJ1-2, with unresolved D. V dropped 2 bases and J dropped 3 bases, with 7 bases sitting between them. The CDR3 is 13 amino acids. Germline lookup yields CDR1 SGHAT and CDR2 FQNNGV. The CDR3 nucleotides are TGTGCCAGCAGCTTACGCCCGGACTATGGCTACACCTTC. Its protein is CASSLRPDYGYTF.

The chain recombines TRBV5-4 with TRBJ2-2, with D unresolved. V gave up 0 bases and J gave up 7 bases, with 10 bases separating them. The CDR3 length is 14 residues. Germline CDR1 SGHNT, CDR2 YYREEE (reference sequence). CDR3 amino acids: CASSLGFPGGELFF. Written as DNA, the CDR3 is TGTGCCAGCAGCTTGGGATTCCCGGGCGGGGAGCTGTTTTTT.

This chain connects TRBV9 to TRBJ2-7, with TRBD2 matching over 8 bases. This CDR3 contains 15 residues. V shed 4 bases and J 5 bases; nucleotides not matched to a gene: 11. Germline V gene sequence: CDR1 SGDLS, CDR2 YYNGEE. CDR3 sequence: CASSSEGLGTHEQYF. The CDR3 coding sequence is TGTGCCAGCAGCTCCGAGGGACTAGGTACCCACGAGCAGTACTTC. Full variable domain (outside the CDR3, taken from reference TRBV9 and TRBJ2-7): DSGVTQTPKHLITATGQRVTLRCSPRSGDLSVYWYQQSLDQGLQFLIQYYNGEERAKGNILERFSAQQFPDLHSELNLSSLELGDSALYFCASSSEGLGTHEQYFGPGTRLTVT.

The CDR3 bases are TGTGCCAGTAGTATAGGGGGGACAGGGGGCATTGAGCAGTTCTTC. Its translation is CASSIGGTGGIEQFF. The chain carries TRBV19 and TRBJ2-1; 12 positions match TRBD1. Per the germline V gene, CDR1 is LNHDA and CDR2 is SQIVND (reference sequence). The CDR3 is 15 amino acids. The trim removed 1 base at V and 9 bases at J, leaving 4 bases unmatched.

Worth noting for this clone: Other DNA sequences within the sample encode an identical CDR3. V usage is TRBV6-5 and J usage is TRBJ2-7; 9 nucleotides align to TRBD1. The V segment lost 5 bases and the J segment 3 bases; nucleotides outside the gene matches: 5. The CDR3 length is 14 residues. Per germline, CDR1 MNHEY and CDR2 SVGAGI. The CDR3 DNA sequence: TGTGCCAGCAGTCCCGGACAGGGGCGCTACGAGCAGTACTTC. Its translation: CASSPGQGRYEQYF.

The chain carries TRBV27 and TRBJ2-3, with D uncertain. This CDR3 contains 15 residues. The germline CDR1 and CDR2 sequences are MNHEY and SMNVEV (reference sequence). Trimming took off 1 base at V and 0 bases at J, with 8 bases between the two ends. The CDR3: CASSLLGRSTDTQYF. In DNA form, the CDR3 reads TGTGCCAGCAGTTTATTAGGTAGAAGCACAGATACGCAGTATTTT.

The chain is built from TRBV7-2 and TRBJ2-2; D gene ambiguous. Trimming shortened V by 5 bases and J by 1 base, and 14 bases separated the two germline ends. From germline, CDR1 is SGHTA and CDR2 FQGNSA. The CDR3 runs 16 residues. Written as DNA, the CDR3 is TGTGCCAGCAGCCCGCGCGCCAGGATGAACACCGGGGAGCTGTTTTTT. This codes for CASSPRARMNTGELFF.

This clone was picked up a small number of times. The rearrangement links TRBV27 to TRBJ2-3; weak D call: TRBD2 (5 bases). The CDR3 has 18 amino acids. The germline V gene has CDR1 MNHEY and CDR2 SMNVEV (reference sequence). V gave up 6 bases and J gave up 5 bases, with 27 bases separating them. The CDR3 nucleotides are TGTGCCAGCAGGTCATGGGGAGCGACTCGTTCCTACCGAGATACGCAGTATTTT. Protein product: CASRSWGATRSYRDTQYF.

The CDR3 DNA is TGTGCCAGCAGCGTAGCTAGCGGGGGCGACTACGAGCAGTACTTC. The encoded protein is CASSVASGGDYEQYF. This chain connects TRBV9 to TRBJ2-7; 10 nucleotides align to TRBD2. Germline loops: CDR1 SGDLS, CDR2 YYNGEE. The J segment lost 3 bases and the V segment lost 0 bases, leaving 3 bases of the junction unmatched. The CDR3 runs to 15 residues.